What follows are 16 T cell receptor beta chains derived from one specimen sequenced in a study of Tregs in tolerant kidney transplant recipients. The assay was immunoSEQ multiplex PCR, and TCRdb's table has in-frame clones only and misses some. The table records 75,000 to 95,000 clones, roughly 92% of them present only once. Specimen: CD8+ T cells from blood. The receptors here all came from a human donor in good health.

The chain employs TRBV27 and TRBJ2-1; D might be TRBD1 (6 bases). The CDR3 consists of 15 residues. The V gene's germline CDR1 is MNHEY and CDR2 SMNVEV (reference sequence). Trimming removed 1 base from V and 4 bases from J, with 11 bases in between. The CDR3 sequence: CASSLLGTNYNEQFF. The CDR3 nucleotides read TGTGCCAGCAGTTTATTAGGGACAAATTACAATGAGCAGTTCTTC.

J is TRBJ1-4 and V is TRBV5-4; D is uncertain. V lost 0 bases to trimming and J lost 5 bases, with 14 bases between them. CDR3 length equals 16 residues. In germline, CDR1 is SGHNT, CDR2 YYREEE (reference sequence). CDR3 sequence (DNA): TGTGCCAGCAGCTTGGGTGAGGCACGGAAGAATGAAAAACTGTTTTTT. Translated: CASSLGEARKNEKLFF.

This clone has more than one count but fewer than ten. The genes are TRBV6-4 and TRBJ2-1; D is unresolved. Trimming took off 3 bases at V and 5 bases at J, with 8 bases between the two ends. The CDR3 is made up of 13 amino acids. Germline CDR1 is MRHNA and CDR2 is SNTAGT. The DNA for the CDR3 is TGTGCCAGCAGTGAAGTCGTGAACAATGAGCAGTTCTTC. It is translated as CASSEVVNNEQFF.

J is TRBJ1-6 and V is TRBV19, with 7 bases fitting TRBD1. The CDR3 sequence is 14 residues long. Unmatched junction bases numbered 6, after V lost 6 bases and J lost 7 bases. Germline V lookup: CDR1 LNHDA, CDR2 SQIVND (reference sequence). CDR3 residues: CASRWGTVNSPLHF. DNA for the CDR3: TGTGCCAGTAGATGGGGGACAGTAAATTCACCCCTCCACTTT.

J is TRBJ2-1 and V is TRBV5-4; maybe TRBD2 (7 bases). Trimming cost V 2 bases and J 5 bases, with 14 bases left between them. This CDR3 region has 15 residues. In germline, CDR1 is SGHNT, CDR2 YYREEE (reference sequence). The CDR3 bases are TGTGCCAGCAGCTTAGGCGGGGGCCTCAACAATGAGCAGTTCTTC. Encoded protein: CASSLGGGLNNEQFF.

The gene calls are TRBV9 and TRBJ1-1, with D perhaps matching TRBD1 (5 bases). V was trimmed by 0 bases and J by 6 bases, leaving 15 bases between them. The CDR3 contains 15 residues. Looked up from germline, CDR1 is SGDLS and CDR2 is YYNGEE. Written as DNA, the CDR3 is TGTGCCAGCAGCGTAGGTGGGGGAGCGGACGCTGAAGCTTTCTTT. As protein: CASSVGGGADAEAFF. Combining the CDR3 with reference TRBV9 and TRBJ1-1 gives the whole variable domain DSGVTQTPKHLITATGQRVTLRCSPRSGDLSVYWYQQSLDQGLQFLIQYYNGEERAKGNILERFSAQQFPDLHSELNLSSLELGDSALYFCASSVGGGADAEAFFGQGTRLTVV.

The chain carries TRBV5-5 and TRBJ2-2; 8 bases are shared with TRBD1. In germline, CDR1 is SGHKS, CDR2 YYEKEE (reference sequence). The CDR3 has 18 amino acids. Unmatched junction bases numbered 14, after V lost 0 bases and J lost 7 bases. CDR3 in amino acids: CASSLVAGGALDSGELFF. CDR3 nucleotides: TGTGCCAGCAGCTTGGTGGCAGGGGGCGCATTGGACAGCGGGGAGCTGTTTTTT.

V usage is TRBV2 and J usage is TRBJ2-5; 7 bases match TRBD2. Looked up from germline, CDR1 is SNHLY and CDR2 is FYNNEI. The V segment lost 8 bases and the J segment 2 bases; nucleotides outside the gene matches: 5. The CDR3 is 13 residues long. The CDR3 sequence: CASDRAGQETQYF. CDR3 sequence (DNA): TGTGCCAGCGACAGAGCGGGACAAGAGACCCAGTACTTC.

The chain recombines TRBV13 with TRBJ2-1, with 7 bases aligning to TRBD2. Germline trimming cut 1 base from V and 4 bases from J; bases unmatched to any gene: 10. Germline V lookup: CDR1 PRHDT, CDR2 FYEKMQ (reference sequence). The CDR3 runs 17 residues. For the CDR3, the DNA is TGTGCCAGCAGCTTAGCCTTGGGGGAGGGCACGTACAATGAGCAGTTCTTC. As protein: CASSLALGEGTYNEQFF. The full variable domain, rest sourced from reference TRBV13 and TRBJ2-1, is AAGVIQSPRHLIKEKRETATLKCYPIPRHDTVYWYQQGPGQDPQFLISFYEKMQSDKGSIPDRFSAQQFSDYHSELNMSSLELGDSALYFCASSLALGEGTYNEQFFGPGTRLTVL.

V is TRBV19 and J is TRBJ2-7, with 10 bases that match TRBD1. Germline CDR1 is LNHDA and CDR2 is SQIVND (reference sequence). This CDR3 comprises 13 residues. With 5 bases clipped from V and 4 bases from J, the junction kept 2 bases outside the gene matches. CDR3 in amino acids: CASSSGQGYEQYF. The CDR3 coding sequence is TGTGCCAGTAGTTCGGGACAGGGGTACGAGCAGTACTTC.

This clone was counted ten times or more. V usage is TRBV9 and J usage is TRBJ2-7, with D tentatively TRBD1 (6 bases). Trimming took off 3 bases at V and 3 bases at J, with 16 bases between the two ends. This CDR3 spans 15 amino acids. The V gene's germline CDR1 is SGDLS and CDR2 YYNGEE. In nucleotides, the CDR3 is TGTGCCAGCAGCGGGGGGCAGGGCCCTTTCTACGAGCAGTACTTC. Translation: CASSGGQGPFYEQYF.

The chain recombines TRBV27 with TRBJ2-7, with D possibly matching TRBD1 (5 bases). This CDR3 spans 13 amino acids. The germline V and J ends were trimmed by 4 bases and 2 bases, with 9 bases remaining between them. Germline V CDR1 and CDR2: MNHEY, SMNVEV (reference sequence). The CDR3 loop reads CASSWQGTYEQYF. The CDR3 nucleotides read TGTGCCAGCAGTTGGCAGGGAACCTACGAGCAGTACTTC.

Remarks on this clone: Other nucleotide sequences in the sample specify the same CDR3. V is TRBV2 and J is TRBJ1-2; TRBD1 matches 7 bases. J lost 3 bases, V lost 6 bases, and 4 bases had no gene match. The germline V gene has CDR1 SNHLY and CDR2 FYNNEI. This CDR3 region has 13 residues. CDR3 residues: CASRGGTDYGYTF. CDR3 nucleotide sequence: TGTGCCAGCAGGGGCGGGACAGACTATGGCTACACCTTC. Supplemented by reference TRBV2 and TRBJ1-2, the full variable domain reads EPEVTQTPSHQVTQMGQEVILRCVPISNHLYFYWYRQILGQKVEFLVSFYNNEISEKSEIFDDQFSVERPDGSNFTLKIRSTKLEDSAMYFCASRGGTDYGYTFGSGTRLTVV.

The rearrangement joins TRBV6-1 to TRBJ2-7; 7 bases agree with TRBD2. CDR3 length: 16 residues. V lost 2 bases and J lost 2; bases outside the gene matches: 9. CDR1 and CDR2 (germline): MNHNS, SASEGT. Here the CDR3 DNA reads TGTGCCAGCAGTGAATATCTTGGGACTACTCCCTACGAGCAGTACTTC. Translating it yields CASSEYLGTTPYEQYF.

The chain links TRBV6-1 to TRBJ2-2; D not resolved. Trimming cost V 4 bases and J 8 bases, with 8 bases left between them. CDR1 is MNHNS and CDR2 is SASEGT in the germline V gene. This CDR3 contains 12 residues. CDR3 protein: CASSAGLGELFF. DNA for the CDR3: TGTGCCAGCAGTGCCGGCCTGGGGGAGCTGTTTTTT.

The chain recombines TRBV5-4 with TRBJ2-7, with D possibly matching TRBD2 (6 bases). This CDR3 comprises 16 residues. Germline lookup yields CDR1 SGHNT and CDR2 YYREEE (reference sequence). With 0 bases removed from V and 3 bases from J, the gap between germline ends came to 16 bases. CDR3 region: CASSLESGGIYYEQYF. Here the CDR3 DNA reads TGTGCCAGCAGCTTGGAATCTGGCGGGATTTACTACGAGCAGTACTTC.